This T cell receptor (beta chain) derives from a study of blood T cell repertoires in COVID-19. Across the study: Whether acute or convalescent, the COVID-19 samples came from the United States, Italy and Spain. PBMCs, B-cell-depleted T cells, or T cells provided the cDNA or gDNA that made up the material.

Authors' methods: Nucleated cell number was recorded as an estimate derived from reference gene primer amplification. Sequencing used immunoSEQ multiplex PCR; TCRdb keeps in-frame clones, though not all of them. V, J and clone size derive from that table, while D and trimming were established from the DNA sequence. This table has 100,000 to 150,000 clones, roughly four fifths appearing once. Sequenced: peripheral blood. This TCR came from a man aged 55 to 70 with acute or convalescent COVID-19.

CDR3 nucleotide sequence: TGCGCCAGCCGCCTTTCGGCGGGGACCAAAAACATTCAGTACTTC. Its protein product is CASRLSAGTKNIQYF. The chain joins TRBV4-1 to TRBJ2-4, with D perhaps TRBD2 (6 bases). The CDR3 spans 15 residues. CDR1 and CDR2 from the germline V gene are MGHRA and YSYEKL. Between the trimmed V and J ends, which lost 8 bases and 2 bases, there was a span of 16 bases.